This record covers a single T cell receptor beta chain. Some clones are missing from TCRdb's copy, which holds only in-frame ones; the method was immunoSEQ multiplex PCR. The sample consists of 310,000 or so clones, around 80% of them appearing once. V dropped 6 bases and J dropped 2 bases, with 10 bases sitting between them. This CDR3 is 13 amino acids long. Per the germline V gene, CDR1 is LNHDA and CDR2 is SQIVND (reference sequence). This record belongs to a study of blood T cell repertoires in COVID-19. The overall study: The United States, Italy and Spain supplied acute and convalescent COVID-19 samples. The analysed material was cDNA or gDNA that came from T cells, B-cell-depleted T cells, or PBMCs.

The receptor's source is a woman in her 50s with acute or convalescent COVID-19. The rearrangement links TRBV19 to TRBJ2-5; D is unresolved. Source material: peripheral blood. As DNA, the CDR3 is TGTGCCAGTAGCGGCAGGAAACAAGAGACCCAGTACTTC. Encoded protein: CASSGRKQETQYF.